The 5 T cell receptor beta chains below all came from one sample that was sequenced in a study of shared clonotypes between healthy human individuals. The repertoire was sequenced with immunoSEQ multiplex PCR; TCRdb's copy has only in-frame clones and lacks some. Of about 1.5 million clones detected, under 99% appear once; the ten largest clones hold approximately 0.44%. Sequences were obtained from naive CD4+ T cells sorted from blood. Subset of the sample: CD45RA+ positively selected. The origin of the receptors is a man aged 25-45 years in good health.

V is TRBV7-9 and J is TRBJ1-1, with D possibly being TRBD1 (6 bases). V was trimmed by 5 bases and J by 5 bases, leaving 24 bases between them. Germline V CDR1 and CDR2: SEHNR, FQNEAQ (reference sequence). This CDR3 spans 17 amino acids. The DNA for the CDR3 is TGTGCCAGCAGCAGACAGGCGATTGTGGTGGGAAATACTGAAGCTTTCTTT. Translation: CASSRQAIVVGNTEAFF.

The V call is TRBV28, the J call TRBJ2-7; 7 bases map to TRBD1. Germline V gene data show CDR1 as MDHEN and CDR2 as SYDVKM. J lost 3 bases, V lost 8 bases, and 7 bases had no gene match. This CDR3 has 13 amino acids. CDR3 region: CASGDSTLYEQYF. DNA of the CDR3: TGTGCCAGCGGGGACAGCACCCTCTACGAGCAGTACTTC.

The chain links TRBV28 to TRBJ1-3; maybe TRBD1 (5 bases). Trimming shortened V by 8 bases and J by 2 bases, and 16 bases separated the two germline ends. This CDR3 comprises 15 residues. Germline CDR1 is MDHEN and CDR2 is SYDVKM. Written as DNA, the CDR3 is TGTGCCAGCTATGCCCGGGGGGTTGCTGGAAACACCATATATTTT. Translating gives CASYARGVAGNTIYF.

This chain connects TRBV21-1 to TRBJ2-3; the table assigns TRBD2, which was not confirmed against the DNA. TRBV21-1 is described as a pseudogene. CDR3 size: 19 residues. CDR3 in amino acids: CASSPPNVLAESSTDTQYF. CDR3 nucleotides: TGTGCCAGCAGCCCCCCCAATGTTCTAGCGGAGTCTAGCACAGATACGCAGTATTTT.

On this clone itself: This CDR3 is also generated by other DNA sequences in the sample. The chain recombines TRBV6-1 with TRBJ2-3; 9 bases fit TRBD2. In germline, CDR1 is MNHNS, CDR2 SASEGT. The CDR3 has 15 residues. Trimming cost V 1 base and J 3 bases; bases outside gene matches: 2. The CDR3 DNA follows: TGTGCCAGCAGTGAAGTTAGCGGGAGTACAGATACGCAGTATTTT. Its translation: CASSEVSGSTDTQYF.